The subject of this entry is one T cell receptor (beta chain). These data come from a study of OX40 agonist ivuxolimab in advanced cancers. This CDR3 region has 12 residues. Germline CDR1 MDHEN, CDR2 SYDVKM. V gave up 6 bases and J gave up 2 bases, with 7 bases separating them. The assay was immunoSEQ multiplex PCR, and TCRdb's table has in-frame clones only and misses some. The sample has about 68,000 clones, 82% seen once. This specimen was CD4+ or CD8+ T cells sorted from blood, taken in a trial of the OX40 agonist ivuxolimab. This clonotype was sampled from an adult with an advanced solid tumor such as melanoma, head and neck, liver or kidney cancer. The chain is built from TRBV28 and TRBJ2-5; D is uncertain. DNA of the CDR3: TGTGCCAGCAGCCTACCACAAGAGACCCAGTACTTC. This translates into CASSLPQETQYF.